The 4 T cell receptor beta chains below come from one sample, sequenced in a study of OX40 agonist ivuxolimab in advanced cancers. Using immunoSEQ multiplex PCR, the repertoire was profiled, and TCRdb retains in-frame clones only, with some absent. The data contain fewer than 80,000 clones, roughly 85% of them singletons. The starting material was CD4+ or CD8+ T cells sorted from blood, obtained in a trial of the OX40 agonist ivuxolimab. These receptors were taken from an adult with an advanced solid tumor such as melanoma, head and neck, liver or kidney cancer.

The CDR3 bases are TGCGCCAGCAGCTTGCGACCGGGTAGCGGGGGACCTAGCTCCTACAATGAGCAGTTCTTC. Translating gives CASSLRPGSGGPSSYNEQFF. The rearrangement joins TRBV5-1 to TRBJ2-1; 9 bases are shared with TRBD2. Trimming took 1 base from V and 0 from J; bases not matched to a gene: 14. The CDR3 sequence is 20 residues long. Germline V gives CDR1 SGHRS, CDR2 YFSETQ.

This chain joins TRBV25-1 and TRBJ2-2, with 8 nucleotides matching TRBD2. The CDR3 totals 14 residues. The germline CDR1 and CDR2 sequences are MGHDK and SYGVNS. Germline trimming cut 6 bases from V and 5 bases from J; bases unmatched to any gene: 5. DNA for the CDR3: TGTGCCAGCAGCCGGGGGGGAGTGACCGGGGAGCTGTTTTTT. Residues: CASSRGGVTGELFF.

The chain employs TRBV7-9 and TRBJ2-7, with 8 positions matching TRBD1. V lost 2 bases and J lost 2; bases outside the gene matches: 5. The CDR3 is made up of 15 amino acids. CDR1 is SEHNR and CDR2 is FQNEAQ in the germline V gene (reference sequence). CDR3 DNA sequence: TGTGCCAGCAGCTTAAGTCAGGGGGCCCCCTACGAGCAGTACTTC. It codes for CASSLSQGAPYEQYF. The variable domain in full, with the rest retrieved from reference TRBV7-9 and TRBJ2-7, is DTGVSQNPRHKITKRGQNVTFRCDPISEHNRLYWYRQTLGQGPEFLTYFQNEAQLEKSRLLSDRFSAERPKGSFSTLEIQRTEQGDSAMYLCASSLSQGAPYEQYFGPGTRLTVT.

The V and J genes are TRBV19 and TRBJ1-2; no firm D call. Trimming shortened V by 8 bases and J by 4 bases, and 14 bases separated the two germline ends. The CDR3 runs to 13 residues. Germline V lookup: CDR1 LNHDA, CDR2 SQIVND (reference sequence). Written as DNA, the CDR3 is TGTGCCAGTGGAAACCGGGCTACCTATGGCTACACCTTC. Residues: CASGNRATYGYTF.